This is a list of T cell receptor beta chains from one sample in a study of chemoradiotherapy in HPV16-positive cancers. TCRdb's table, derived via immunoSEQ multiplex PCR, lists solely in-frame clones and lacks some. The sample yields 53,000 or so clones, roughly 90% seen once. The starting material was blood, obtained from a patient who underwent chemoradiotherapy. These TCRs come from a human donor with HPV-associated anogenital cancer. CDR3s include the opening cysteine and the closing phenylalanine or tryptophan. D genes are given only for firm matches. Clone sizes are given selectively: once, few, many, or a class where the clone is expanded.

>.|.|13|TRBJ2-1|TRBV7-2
TGTGCCAGCAGCGTTTCAGGCGACAATGAGCAGTTCTTC
CASSVSGDNEQFF
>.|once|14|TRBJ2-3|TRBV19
TGTGCCAGTAGTACACAACCCGGCACAGATACGCAGTATTTT
CASSTQPGTDTQYF
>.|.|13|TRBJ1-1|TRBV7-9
TGTGCCAGCAGCCCGCCCGGGACTTCCGGAGCTTTCTTT
CASSPPGTSGAFF
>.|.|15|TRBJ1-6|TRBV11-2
TGTGCCAGCAGCTTCCGGGGTCGTGGGAATTCACCCCTCCACTTT
CASSFRGRGNSPLHF
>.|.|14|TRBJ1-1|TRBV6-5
TGTGCCAGCAGCTCTCCACAGGGAGGGAGTCTAGCTTTCTTT
CASSSPQGGSLAFF
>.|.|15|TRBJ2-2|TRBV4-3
TGCGCCAGCGGGGAGGGGGCCCGAAACACCGGGGAGCTGTTTTTT
CASGEGARNTGELFF
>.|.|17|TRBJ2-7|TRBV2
TGTGCCAGCAGTGAAGCGCGGGCCGTAAAGAGCTCCTACGAGCAGTACTTC
CASSEARAVKSSYEQYF
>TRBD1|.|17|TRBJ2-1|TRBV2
TGTGCCAGCAGGGGACAGGTGGTCTCAAGGCAATACAATGAGCAGTTCTTC
CASRGQVVSRQYNEQFF
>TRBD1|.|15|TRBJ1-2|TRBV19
TGTGCCAGTAGCCCTGGGGCCACAGGGGGCGATGGCTACACCTTC
CASSPGATGGDGYTF
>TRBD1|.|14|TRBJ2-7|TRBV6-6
TGTGCCAGCAGTTACCTGGGACAGGGAGCCGAGCAGTACTTC
CASSYLGQGAEQYF
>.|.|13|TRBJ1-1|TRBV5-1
TGCGCCAGCCGGAGAGAACCAAACACTGAAGCTTTCTTT
CASRREPNTEAFF
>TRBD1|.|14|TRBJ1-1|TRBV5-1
TGCGCCAGCAGCTGGGAGACAGGGAGGGCTGAAGCTTTCTTT
CASSWETGRAEAFF
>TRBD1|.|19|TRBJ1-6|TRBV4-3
TGCGCCAGCAGCCAAGATGCGAGGACAGGAAGCTCCTATAATTCACCCCTCCACTTT
CASSQDARTGSSYNSPLHF
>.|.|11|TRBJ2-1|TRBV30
TGTGCCTGGAGCGGCCCGAATGAGCAGTTCTTC
CAWSGPNEQFF
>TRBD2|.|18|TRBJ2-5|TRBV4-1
TGCGCCAGCAGCCAAGATTTAGCGGGAGGACCTTACCAAGAGACCCAGTACTTC
CASSQDLAGGPYQETQYF
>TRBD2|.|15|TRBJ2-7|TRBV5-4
TGTGCCAGCAGCTTAGCGGGGGATAGCTCCTACGAGCAGTACTTC
CASSLAGDSSYEQYF
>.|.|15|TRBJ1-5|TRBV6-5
TGTGCCAGCAGTTCCCGGGGTTATAGCAATCAGCCCCAGCATTTT
CASSSRGYSNQPQHF
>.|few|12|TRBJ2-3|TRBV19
TGTGCCAGTAGCGGGGGTCGGGATACGCAGTATTTT
CASSGGRDTQYF
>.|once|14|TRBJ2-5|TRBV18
TGTGCCAGCTCACCTATGACACCGAAAGAGACCCAGTACTTC
CASSPMTPKETQYF
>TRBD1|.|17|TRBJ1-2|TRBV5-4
TGTGCCAGCAGCTTGGGGGTGGACAGGGGGACTCTCTATGGCTACACCTTC
CASSLGVDRGTLYGYTF